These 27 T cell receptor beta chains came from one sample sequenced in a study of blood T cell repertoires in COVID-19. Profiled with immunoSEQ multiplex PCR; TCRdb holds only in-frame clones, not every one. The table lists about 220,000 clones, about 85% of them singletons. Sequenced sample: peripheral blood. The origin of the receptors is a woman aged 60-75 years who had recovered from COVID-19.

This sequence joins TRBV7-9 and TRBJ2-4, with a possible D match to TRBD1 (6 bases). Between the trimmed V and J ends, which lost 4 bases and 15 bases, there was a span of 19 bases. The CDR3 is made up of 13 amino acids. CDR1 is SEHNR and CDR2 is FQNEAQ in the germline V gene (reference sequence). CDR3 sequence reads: CASSSLSRGFRYF. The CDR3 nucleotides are TGTGCCAGCAGCTCCCTATCCAGGGGTTTCAGGTACTTC.

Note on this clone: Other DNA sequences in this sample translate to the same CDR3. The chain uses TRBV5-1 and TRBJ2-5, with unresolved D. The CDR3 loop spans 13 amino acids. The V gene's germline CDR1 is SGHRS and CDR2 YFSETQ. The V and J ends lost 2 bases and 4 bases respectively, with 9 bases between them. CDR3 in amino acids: CASSLGGRETQYF. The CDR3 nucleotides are TGCGCCAGCAGCTTAGGCGGTCGAGAGACCCAGTACTTC.

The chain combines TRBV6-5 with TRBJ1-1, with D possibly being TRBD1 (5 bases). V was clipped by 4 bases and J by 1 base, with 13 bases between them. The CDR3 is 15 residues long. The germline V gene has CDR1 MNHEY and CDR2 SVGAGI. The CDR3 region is CASSWNYQGNTEAFF. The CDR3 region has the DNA TGTGCCAGCAGTTGGAATTACCAGGGGAACACTGAAGCTTTCTTT.

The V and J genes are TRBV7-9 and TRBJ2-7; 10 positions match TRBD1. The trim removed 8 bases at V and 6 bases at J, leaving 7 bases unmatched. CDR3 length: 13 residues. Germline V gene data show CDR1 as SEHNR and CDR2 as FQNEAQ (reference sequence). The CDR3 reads CASFRTGGIEQYF. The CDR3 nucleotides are TGTGCCAGCTTTCGGACAGGGGGGATCGAGCAGTACTTC.

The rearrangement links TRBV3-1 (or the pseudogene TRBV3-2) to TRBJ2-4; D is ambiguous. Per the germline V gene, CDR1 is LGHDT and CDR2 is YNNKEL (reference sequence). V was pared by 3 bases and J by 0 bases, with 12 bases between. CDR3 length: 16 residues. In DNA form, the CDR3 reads TGTGCCAGCAGCCACGATACAGAATTAGCCAAAAACATTCAGTACTTC. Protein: CASSHDTELAKNIQYF.

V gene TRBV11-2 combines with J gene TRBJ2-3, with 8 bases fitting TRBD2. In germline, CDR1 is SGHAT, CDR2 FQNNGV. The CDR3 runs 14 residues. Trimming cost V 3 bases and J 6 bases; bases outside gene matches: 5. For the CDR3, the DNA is TGTGCCAGCAGCTTTTCGAGCGGGGGTGATACGCAGTATTTT. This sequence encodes CASSFSSGGDTQYF.

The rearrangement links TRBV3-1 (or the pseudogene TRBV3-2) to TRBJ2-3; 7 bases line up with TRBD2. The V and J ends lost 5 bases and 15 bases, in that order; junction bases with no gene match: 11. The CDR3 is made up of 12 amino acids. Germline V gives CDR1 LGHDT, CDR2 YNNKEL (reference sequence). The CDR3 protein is CASSKGLGSSYF. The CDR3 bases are TGTGCCAGCAGCAAAGGACTAGGGAGCTCCTATTTT.

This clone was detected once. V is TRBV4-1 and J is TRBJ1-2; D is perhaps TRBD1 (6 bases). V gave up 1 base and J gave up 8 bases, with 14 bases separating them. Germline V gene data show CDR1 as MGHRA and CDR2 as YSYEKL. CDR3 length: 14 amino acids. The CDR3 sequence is CASSQVQQTGGYTF. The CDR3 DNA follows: TGCGCCAGCAGCCAAGTTCAACAGACAGGCGGCTACACCTTC.

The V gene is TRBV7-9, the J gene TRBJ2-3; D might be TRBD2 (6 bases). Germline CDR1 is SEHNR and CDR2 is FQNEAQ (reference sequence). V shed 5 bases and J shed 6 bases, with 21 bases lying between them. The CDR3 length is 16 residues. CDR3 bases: TGTGCCAGCAGCCGATCGGGACTTTTGGTGGGGGATACGCAGTATTTT. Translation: CASSRSGLLVGDTQYF.

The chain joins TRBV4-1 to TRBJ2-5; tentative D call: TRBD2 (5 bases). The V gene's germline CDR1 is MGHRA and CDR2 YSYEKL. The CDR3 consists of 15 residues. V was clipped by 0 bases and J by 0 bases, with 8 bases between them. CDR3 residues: CASSQDMDYQETQYF. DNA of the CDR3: TGCGCCAGCAGCCAAGATATGGACTACCAAGAGACCCAGTACTTC.

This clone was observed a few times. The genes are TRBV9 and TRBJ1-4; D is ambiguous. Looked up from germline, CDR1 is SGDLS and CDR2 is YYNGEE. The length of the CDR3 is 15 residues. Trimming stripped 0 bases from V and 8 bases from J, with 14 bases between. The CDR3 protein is CASSVEPGSGEKLFF. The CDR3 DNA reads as TGTGCCAGCAGCGTAGAACCAGGTTCTGGCGAAAAACTGTTTTTT. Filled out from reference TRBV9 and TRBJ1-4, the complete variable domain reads DSGVTQTPKHLITATGQRVTLRCSPRSGDLSVYWYQQSLDQGLQFLIQYYNGEERAKGNILERFSAQQFPDLHSELNLSSLELGDSALYFCASSVEPGSGEKLFFGSGTQLSVL.

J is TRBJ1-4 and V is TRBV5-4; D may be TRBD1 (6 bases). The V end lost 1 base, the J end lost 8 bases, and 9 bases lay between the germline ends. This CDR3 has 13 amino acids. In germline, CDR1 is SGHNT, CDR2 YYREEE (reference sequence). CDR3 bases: TGTGCCAGCAGCTTGAGGGGGGGAGAAAAACTGTTTTTT. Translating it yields CASSLRGGEKLFF.

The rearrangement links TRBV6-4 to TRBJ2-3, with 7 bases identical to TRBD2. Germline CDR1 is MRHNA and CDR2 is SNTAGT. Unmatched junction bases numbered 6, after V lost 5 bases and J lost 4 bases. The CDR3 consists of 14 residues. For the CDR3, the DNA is TGTGCCAGCAGTCGGGAGGCGGGCCCAGATACGCAGTATTTT. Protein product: CASSREAGPDTQYF.

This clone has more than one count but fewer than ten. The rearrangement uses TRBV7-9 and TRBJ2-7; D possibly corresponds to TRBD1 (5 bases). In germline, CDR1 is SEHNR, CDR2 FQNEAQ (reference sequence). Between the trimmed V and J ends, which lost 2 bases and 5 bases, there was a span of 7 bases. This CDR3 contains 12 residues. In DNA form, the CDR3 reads TGTGCCAGCAGCTTAATAGGGGACGAGCAGTACTTC. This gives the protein CASSLIGDEQYF.

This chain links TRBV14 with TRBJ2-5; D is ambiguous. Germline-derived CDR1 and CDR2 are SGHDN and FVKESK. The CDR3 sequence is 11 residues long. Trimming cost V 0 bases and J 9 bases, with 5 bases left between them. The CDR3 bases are TGTGCCAGCAGCCAAGATGCGGCCCAGTACTTC. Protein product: CASSQDAAQYF.

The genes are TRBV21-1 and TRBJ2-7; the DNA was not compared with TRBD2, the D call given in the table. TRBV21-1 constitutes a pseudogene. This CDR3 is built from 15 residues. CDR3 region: CASSKRQILCYEQYF. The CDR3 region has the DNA TGTGCCAGCAGCAAGAGGCAGATCCTTTGCTACGAGCAGTACTTC.

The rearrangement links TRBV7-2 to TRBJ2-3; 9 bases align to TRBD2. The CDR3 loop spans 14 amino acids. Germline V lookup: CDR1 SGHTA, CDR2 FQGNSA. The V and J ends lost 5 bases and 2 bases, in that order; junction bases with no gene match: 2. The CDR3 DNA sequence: TGTGCCAGCAGCCCTAGCGGGGACACAGATACGCAGTATTTT. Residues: CASSPSGDTDTQYF.

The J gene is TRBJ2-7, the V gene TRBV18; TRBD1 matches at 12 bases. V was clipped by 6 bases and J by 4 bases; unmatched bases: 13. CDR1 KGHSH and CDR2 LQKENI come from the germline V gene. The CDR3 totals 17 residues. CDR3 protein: CASSHNTGTGGIYEQYF. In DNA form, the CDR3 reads TGTGCCAGCTCCCACAACACCGGGACAGGGGGCATTTACGAGCAGTACTTC.

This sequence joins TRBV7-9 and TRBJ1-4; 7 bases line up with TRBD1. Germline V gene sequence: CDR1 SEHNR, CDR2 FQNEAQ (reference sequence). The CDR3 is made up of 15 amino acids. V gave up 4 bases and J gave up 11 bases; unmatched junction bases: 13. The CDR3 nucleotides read TGTGCCAGCAGCTCAGGACAGGCCCCGGTGGGCAAACTGTTTTTT. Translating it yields CASSSGQAPVGKLFF.

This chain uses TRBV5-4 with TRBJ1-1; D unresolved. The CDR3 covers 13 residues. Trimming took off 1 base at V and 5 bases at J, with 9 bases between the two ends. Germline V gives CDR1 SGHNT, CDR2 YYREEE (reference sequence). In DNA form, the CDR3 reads TGTGCCAGCAGCTTGACCCCGCGGACTGAAGCTTTCTTT. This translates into CASSLTPRTEAFF.

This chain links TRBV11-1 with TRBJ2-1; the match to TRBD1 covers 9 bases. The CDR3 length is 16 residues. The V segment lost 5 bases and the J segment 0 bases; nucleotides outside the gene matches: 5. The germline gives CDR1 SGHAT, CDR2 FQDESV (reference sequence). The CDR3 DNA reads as TGTGCCAGCAGCCCCCGGGACAGGGTCTCCTACAATGAGCAGTTCTTC. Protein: CASSPRDRVSYNEQFF.

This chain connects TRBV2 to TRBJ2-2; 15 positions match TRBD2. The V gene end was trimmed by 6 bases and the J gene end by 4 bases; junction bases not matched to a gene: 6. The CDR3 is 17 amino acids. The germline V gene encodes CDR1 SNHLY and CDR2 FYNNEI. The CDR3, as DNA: TGTGCCAGCAGCCGGACTAGCGGGGGGGCTGGCACCGGGGAGCTGTTTTTT. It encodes CASSRTSGGAGTGELFF.

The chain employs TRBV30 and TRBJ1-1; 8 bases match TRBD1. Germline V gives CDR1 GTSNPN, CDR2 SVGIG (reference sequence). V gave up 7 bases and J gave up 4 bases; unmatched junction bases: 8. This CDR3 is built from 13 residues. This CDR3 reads CAFRTGSGTEAFF. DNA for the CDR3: TGTGCCTTCCGGACAGGGTCGGGCACTGAAGCTTTCTTT.

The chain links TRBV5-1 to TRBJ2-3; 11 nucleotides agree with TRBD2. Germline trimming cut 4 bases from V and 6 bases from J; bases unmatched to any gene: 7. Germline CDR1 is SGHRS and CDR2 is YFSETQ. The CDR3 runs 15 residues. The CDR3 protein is CASSPSTSGDDTQYF. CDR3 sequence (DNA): TGCGCCAGCAGCCCCTCGACTAGCGGGGACGATACGCAGTATTTT.

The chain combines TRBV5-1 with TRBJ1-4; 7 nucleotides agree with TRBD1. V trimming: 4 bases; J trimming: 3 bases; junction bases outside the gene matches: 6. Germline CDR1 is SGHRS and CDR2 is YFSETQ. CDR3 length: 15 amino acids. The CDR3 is CASSGTGESNEKLFF. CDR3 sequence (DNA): TGCGCCAGCAGCGGCACAGGGGAATCTAATGAAAAACTGTTTTTT.

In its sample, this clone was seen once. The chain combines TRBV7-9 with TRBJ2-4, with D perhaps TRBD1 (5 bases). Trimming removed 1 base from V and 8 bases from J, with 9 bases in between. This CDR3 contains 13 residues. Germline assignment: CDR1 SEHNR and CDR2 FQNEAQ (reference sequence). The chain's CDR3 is CASSLVWGDIQYF. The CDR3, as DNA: TGTGCCAGCAGCTTAGTCTGGGGCGACATTCAGTACTTC.

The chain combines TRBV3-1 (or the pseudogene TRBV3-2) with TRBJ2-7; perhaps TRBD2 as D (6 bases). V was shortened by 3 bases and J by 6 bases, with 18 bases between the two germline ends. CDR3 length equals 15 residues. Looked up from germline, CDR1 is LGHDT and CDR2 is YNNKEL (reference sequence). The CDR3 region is CASSQRGSAQSEQYF. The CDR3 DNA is TGTGCCAGCAGCCAGCGGGGTAGCGCGCAGAGCGAGCAGTACTTC.